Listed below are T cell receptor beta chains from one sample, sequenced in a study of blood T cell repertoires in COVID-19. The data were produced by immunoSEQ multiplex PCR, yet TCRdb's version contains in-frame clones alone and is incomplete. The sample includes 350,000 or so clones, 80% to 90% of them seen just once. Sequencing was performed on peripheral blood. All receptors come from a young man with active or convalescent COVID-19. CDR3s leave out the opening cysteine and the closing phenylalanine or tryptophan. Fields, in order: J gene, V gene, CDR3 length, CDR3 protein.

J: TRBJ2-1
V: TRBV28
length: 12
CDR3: ATKSGQGYNEQF

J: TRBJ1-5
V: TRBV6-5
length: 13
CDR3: ASNLGTGFDQPQH

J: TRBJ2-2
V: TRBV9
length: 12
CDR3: ASSVAGGTGELF

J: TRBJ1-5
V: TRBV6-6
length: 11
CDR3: ASRTDRGQPQH

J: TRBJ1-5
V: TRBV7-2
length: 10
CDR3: ASSSRGQPQH

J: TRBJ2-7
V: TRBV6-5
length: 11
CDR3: ASSPGTGYEQY

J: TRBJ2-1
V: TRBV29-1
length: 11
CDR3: SAGPGTYNEQF

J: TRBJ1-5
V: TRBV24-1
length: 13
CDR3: ATPHSRVSNQPQH

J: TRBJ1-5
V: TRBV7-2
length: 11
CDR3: ASSSLPNQPQH

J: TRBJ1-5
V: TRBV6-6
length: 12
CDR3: ASSPVTPGQPQH

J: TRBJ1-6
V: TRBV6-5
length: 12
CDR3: ASSYSGRNSPLH

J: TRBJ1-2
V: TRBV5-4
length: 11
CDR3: ASSLGVNYGYT

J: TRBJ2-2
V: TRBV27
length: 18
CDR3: ASSSLINLGSGKNTGELF

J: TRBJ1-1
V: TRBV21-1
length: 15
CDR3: ASSKVDRVKGCAEAF

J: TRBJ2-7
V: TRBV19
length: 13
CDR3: ASTPWDTGPLEQY

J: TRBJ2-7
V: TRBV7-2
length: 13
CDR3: ASSLAIASSYEQY

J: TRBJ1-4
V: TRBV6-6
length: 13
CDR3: ASSWTGTENEKLF

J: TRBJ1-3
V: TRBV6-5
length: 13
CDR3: ASSPGGGAGNTIY

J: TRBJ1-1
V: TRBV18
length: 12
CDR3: ASSPGGGVTEAF

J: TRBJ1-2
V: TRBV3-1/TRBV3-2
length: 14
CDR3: ASSQTGTGEPHGYT

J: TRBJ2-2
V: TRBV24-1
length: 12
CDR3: ATRDSQETGELF

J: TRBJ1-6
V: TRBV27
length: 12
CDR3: ASSRQGMDSPLH

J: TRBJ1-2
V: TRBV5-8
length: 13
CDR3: ASSWPGQGGYGYT

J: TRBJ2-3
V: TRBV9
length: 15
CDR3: ASSPGTSGGRGDTQY

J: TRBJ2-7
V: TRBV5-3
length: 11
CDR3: ARSLGLPYEQY

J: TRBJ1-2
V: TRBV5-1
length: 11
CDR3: ASSSWTVDGYT

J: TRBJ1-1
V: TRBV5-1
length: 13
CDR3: ASSLRGGEGTEAF

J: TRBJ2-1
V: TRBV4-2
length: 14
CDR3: ASSQDLAGVGNEQF

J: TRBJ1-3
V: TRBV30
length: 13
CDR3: AWSVAPANRNTIY

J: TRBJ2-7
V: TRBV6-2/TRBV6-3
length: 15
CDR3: ASSYSRRGHLSYEQY

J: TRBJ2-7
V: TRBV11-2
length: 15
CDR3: ASSRLGLAELSYEQY

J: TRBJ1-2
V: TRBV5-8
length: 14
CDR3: ASTRHSTGNNYGYT

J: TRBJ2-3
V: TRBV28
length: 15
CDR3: ASSLSGLAAGTDTQY

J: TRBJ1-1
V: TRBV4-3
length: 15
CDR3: ASSQGQGAGQDTEAF

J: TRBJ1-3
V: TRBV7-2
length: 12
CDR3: ASSSGSSGNTIY

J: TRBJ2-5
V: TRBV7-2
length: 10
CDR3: ASRNRRETQY

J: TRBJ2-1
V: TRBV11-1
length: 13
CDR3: ASSFPGLALDEQF

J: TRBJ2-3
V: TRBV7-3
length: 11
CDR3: ASSASSAYTQY

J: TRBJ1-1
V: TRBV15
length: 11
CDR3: AIALQGATEAF

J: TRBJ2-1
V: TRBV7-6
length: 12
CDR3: ASSGTGAYNEQF

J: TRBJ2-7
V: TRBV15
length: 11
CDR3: ATGRGLANEQY

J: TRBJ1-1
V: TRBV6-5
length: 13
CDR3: ASSLTGGGRSEAF

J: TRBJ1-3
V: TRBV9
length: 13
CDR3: ASSPYRGTGNTIY

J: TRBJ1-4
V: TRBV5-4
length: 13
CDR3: ASSSAGANNEKLF